The source of this T cell receptor (beta chain) is a study of blood T cell repertoires in COVID-19. Looking at the study overall: Acute-phase and convalescent COVID-19 samples originated in the United States, Italy and Spain. In each case, the material was cDNA or gDNA derived from T cells, B-cell-depleted T cells, or PBMCs.

Source study methods: Reference gene primer amplification yielded estimated nucleated cell counts. The protocol was immunoSEQ multiplex PCR, while the TCRdb copy is restricted to in-frame clones and leaves out a portion. Clone size and the V and J calls come from that table; the DNA yielded D and trimming. The sample comprises about 54,000 clones, roughly 81% of which are singletons, and roughly 5.5% rests with the top ten. There are 14 residues in the CDR3. Unmatched junction bases numbered 10, after V lost 6 bases and J lost 6 bases. The germline V gene encodes CDR1 MGHRA and CDR2 YSYEKL. Sequences were obtained from peripheral blood. The V and J genes are TRBV4-1 and TRBJ2-7, with 8 bases aligning to TRBD1. This TCR derives from a woman between 55 and 75 years old with acute or convalescent COVID-19. CDR3 sequence reads: CASSLGTGVGEQYF. Written as DNA, the CDR3 is TGCGCCAGCAGTCTGGGGACAGGCGTTGGCGAGCAGTACTTC.